This T cell receptor beta chain was identified during a study of patients and donors after allogeneic stem cell transplantation. TCRdb analysed the RT-PCR reads with MiXCR anew, one entry per CDR3 protein. The sample carries 98,000 or so distinct CDR3 sequences, approximately 35% recorded once. The TCR originated in a human donor who was either an allogeneic HSCT recipient or a stem cell or donor lymphocyte infusion donor (not recorded which). It is not recorded whose cells these are; they may come from a transplant donor. The sample comprised blood, either unsorted or a sorted T cell fraction (not recorded which).

CDR3 in amino acids: CASGNYTWDGVMNTEAFF. The CDR3 DNA is TGTGCCAGCGGGAATTACACTTGGGACGGCGTCATGAACACTGAAGCTTTCTTT. The chain couples TRBV6-7 to TRBJ1-1; TRBD1 might be the D (5 bases). TRBV6-7 carries the ORF label, with uncertain function. This CDR3 is built from 18 residues. The V end lost 8 bases, the J end lost 0 bases, and 25 bases lay between the germline ends.